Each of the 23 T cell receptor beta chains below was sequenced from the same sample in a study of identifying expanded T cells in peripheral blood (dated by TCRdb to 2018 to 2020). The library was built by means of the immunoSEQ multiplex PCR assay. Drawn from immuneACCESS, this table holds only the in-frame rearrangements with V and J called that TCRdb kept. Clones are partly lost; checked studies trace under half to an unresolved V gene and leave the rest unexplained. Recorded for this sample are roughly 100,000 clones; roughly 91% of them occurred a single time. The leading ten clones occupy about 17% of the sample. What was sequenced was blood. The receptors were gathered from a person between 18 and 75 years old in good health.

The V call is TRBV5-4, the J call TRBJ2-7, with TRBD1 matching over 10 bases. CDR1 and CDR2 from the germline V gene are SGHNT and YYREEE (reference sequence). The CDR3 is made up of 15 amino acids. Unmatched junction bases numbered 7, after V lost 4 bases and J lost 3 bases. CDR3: CASSTRTGGYYEQYF. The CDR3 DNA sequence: TGTGCCAGCAGCACCCGGACAGGGGGGTACTACGAGCAGTACTTC.

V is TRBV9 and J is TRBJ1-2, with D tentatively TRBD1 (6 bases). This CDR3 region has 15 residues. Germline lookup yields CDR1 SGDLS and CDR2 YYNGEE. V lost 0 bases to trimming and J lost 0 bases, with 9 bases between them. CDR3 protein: CASSVGRQANYGYTF. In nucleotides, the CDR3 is TGTGCCAGCAGCGTAGGTCGACAGGCTAACTATGGCTACACCTTC.

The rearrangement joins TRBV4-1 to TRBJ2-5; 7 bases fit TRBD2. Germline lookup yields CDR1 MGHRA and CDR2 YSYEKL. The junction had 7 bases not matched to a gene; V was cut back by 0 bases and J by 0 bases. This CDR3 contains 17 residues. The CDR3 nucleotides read TGCGCCAGCAGCCAAGATCCGAGCGGGGTTTACCAAGAGACCCAGTACTTC. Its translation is CASSQDPSGVYQETQYF.

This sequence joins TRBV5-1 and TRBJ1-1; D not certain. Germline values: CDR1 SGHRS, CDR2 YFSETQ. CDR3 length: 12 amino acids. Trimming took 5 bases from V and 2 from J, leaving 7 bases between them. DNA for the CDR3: TGCGCCAGCAGAGGGAGAAACACTGAAGCTTTCTTT. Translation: CASRGRNTEAFF. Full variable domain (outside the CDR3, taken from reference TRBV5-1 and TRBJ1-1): KAGVTQTPRYLIKTRGQQVTLSCSPISGHRSVSWYQQTPGQGLQFLFEYFSETQRNKGNFPGRFSGRQFSNSRSEMNVSTLELGDSALYLCASRGRNTEAFFGQGTRLTVV.

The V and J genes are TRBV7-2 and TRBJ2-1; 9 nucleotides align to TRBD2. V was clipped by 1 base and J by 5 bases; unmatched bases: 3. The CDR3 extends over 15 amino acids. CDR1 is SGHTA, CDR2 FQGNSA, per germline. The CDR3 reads CASSLVSGGHNEQFF. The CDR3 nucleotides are TGTGCCAGCAGCTTAGTTAGCGGGGGACACAATGAGCAGTTCTTC.

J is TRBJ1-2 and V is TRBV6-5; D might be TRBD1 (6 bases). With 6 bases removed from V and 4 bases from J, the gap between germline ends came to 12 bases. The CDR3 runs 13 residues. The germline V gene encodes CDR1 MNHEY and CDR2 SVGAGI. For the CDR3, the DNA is TGTGCCAGCAGCCGGGGACACCTCTATGGCTACACCTTC. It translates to CASSRGHLYGYTF.

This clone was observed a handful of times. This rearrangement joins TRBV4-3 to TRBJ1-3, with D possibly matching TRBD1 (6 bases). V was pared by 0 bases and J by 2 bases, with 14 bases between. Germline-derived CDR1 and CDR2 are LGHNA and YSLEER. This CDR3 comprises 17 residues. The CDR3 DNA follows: TGCGCCAGCAGCCAAGAGCAGTTGGGGGCGGCTGGAAACACCATATATTTT. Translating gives CASSQEQLGAAGNTIYF.

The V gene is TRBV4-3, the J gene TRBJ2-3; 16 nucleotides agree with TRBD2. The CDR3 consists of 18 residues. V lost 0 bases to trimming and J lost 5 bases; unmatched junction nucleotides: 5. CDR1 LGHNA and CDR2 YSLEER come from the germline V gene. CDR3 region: CASSQDRGLAGGRDTQYF. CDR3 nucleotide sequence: TGCGCCAGCAGCCAAGATCGGGGACTAGCGGGGGGGCGAGATACGCAGTATTTT.

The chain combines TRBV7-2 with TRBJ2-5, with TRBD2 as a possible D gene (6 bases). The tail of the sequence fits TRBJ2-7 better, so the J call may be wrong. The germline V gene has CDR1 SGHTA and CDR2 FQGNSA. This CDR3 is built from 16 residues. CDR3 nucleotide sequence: TGTGCCAGCAGCCTCGCGCGGGGCCGATCCAGGGACGAGCAGTACTTC. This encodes CASSLARGRSRDEQYF.

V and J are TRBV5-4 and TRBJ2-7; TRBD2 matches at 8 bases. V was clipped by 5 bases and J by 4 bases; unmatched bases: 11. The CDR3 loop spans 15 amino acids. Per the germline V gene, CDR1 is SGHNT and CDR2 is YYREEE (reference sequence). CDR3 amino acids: CASREERGPLYEQYF. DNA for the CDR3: TGTGCCAGCAGAGAGGAGCGGGGGCCCCTTTACGAGCAGTACTTC.

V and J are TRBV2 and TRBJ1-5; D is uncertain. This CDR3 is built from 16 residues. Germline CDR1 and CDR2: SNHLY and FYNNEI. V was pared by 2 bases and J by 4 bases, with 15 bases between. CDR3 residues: CASSERMRVGNQPQHF. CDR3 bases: TGTGCCAGCAGTGAAAGGATGCGGGTTGGTAATCAGCCCCAGCATTTT.

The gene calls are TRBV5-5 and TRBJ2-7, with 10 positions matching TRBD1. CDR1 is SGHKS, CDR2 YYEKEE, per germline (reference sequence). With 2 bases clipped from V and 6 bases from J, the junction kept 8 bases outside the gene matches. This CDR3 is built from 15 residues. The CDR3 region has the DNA TGTGCCAGCAGCTTACCGGGGACAGGGGCAACCGAGCAGTACTTC. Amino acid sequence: CASSLPGTGATEQYF.

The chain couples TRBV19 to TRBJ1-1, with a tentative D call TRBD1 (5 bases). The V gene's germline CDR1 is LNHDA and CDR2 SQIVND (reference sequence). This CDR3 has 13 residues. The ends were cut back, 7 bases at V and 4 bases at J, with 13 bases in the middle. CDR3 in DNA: TGTGCCAGTATTATGGGTGGGGGCACTGAAGCTTTCTTT. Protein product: CASIMGGGTEAFF. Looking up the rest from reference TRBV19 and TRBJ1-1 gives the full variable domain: DGGITQSPKYLFRKEGQNVTLSCEQNLNHDAMYWYRQDPGQGLRLIYYSQIVNDFQKGDIAEGYSVSREKKESFPLTVTSAQKNPTAFYLCASIMGGGTEAFFGQGTRLTVV.

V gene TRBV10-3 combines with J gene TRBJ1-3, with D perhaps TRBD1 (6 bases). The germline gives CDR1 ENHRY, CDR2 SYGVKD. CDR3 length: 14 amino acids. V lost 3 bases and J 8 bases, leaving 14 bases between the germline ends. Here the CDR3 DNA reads TGTGCCATCAGTGAAGACAGGCCTTCGGACACCATATATTTT. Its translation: CAISEDRPSDTIYF.

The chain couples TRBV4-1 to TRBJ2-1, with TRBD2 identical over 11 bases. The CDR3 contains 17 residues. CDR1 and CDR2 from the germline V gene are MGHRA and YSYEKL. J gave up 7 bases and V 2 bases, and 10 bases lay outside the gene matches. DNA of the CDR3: TGCGCCAGCAGCCAACCGTTAGCGGGGGGGGCGAGGAATGAGCAGTTCTTC. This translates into CASSQPLAGGARNEQFF.

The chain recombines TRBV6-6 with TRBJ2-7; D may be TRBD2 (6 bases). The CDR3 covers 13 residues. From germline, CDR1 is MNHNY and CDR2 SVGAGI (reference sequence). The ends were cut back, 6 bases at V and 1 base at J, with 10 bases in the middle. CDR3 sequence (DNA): TGTGCCAGCAGAGGGGACTGGTCCTACGAGCAGTACTTC. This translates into CASRGDWSYEQYF.

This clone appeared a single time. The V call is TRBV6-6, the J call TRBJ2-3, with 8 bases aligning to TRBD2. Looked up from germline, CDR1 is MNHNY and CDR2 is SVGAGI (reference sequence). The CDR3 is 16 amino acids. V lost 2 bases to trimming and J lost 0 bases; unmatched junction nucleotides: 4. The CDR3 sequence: CASSYPSSGSTDTQYF. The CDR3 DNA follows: TGTGCCAGCAGTTACCCCTCTAGCGGGAGCACAGATACGCAGTATTTT.

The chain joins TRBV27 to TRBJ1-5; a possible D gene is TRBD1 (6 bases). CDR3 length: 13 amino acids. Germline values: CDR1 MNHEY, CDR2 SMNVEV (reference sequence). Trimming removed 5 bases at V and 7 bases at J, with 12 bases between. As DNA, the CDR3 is TGTGCCAGCAGTCCTACAGGGTACCAGCCCCAGCATTTT. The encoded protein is CASSPTGYQPQHF.

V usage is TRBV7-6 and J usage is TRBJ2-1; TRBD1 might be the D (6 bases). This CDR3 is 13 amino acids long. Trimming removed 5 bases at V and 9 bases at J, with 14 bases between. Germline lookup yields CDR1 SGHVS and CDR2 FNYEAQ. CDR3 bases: TGTGCCAGCAGCCCGAGGACAGTCAGTGAGCAGTTCTTC. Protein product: CASSPRTVSEQFF.

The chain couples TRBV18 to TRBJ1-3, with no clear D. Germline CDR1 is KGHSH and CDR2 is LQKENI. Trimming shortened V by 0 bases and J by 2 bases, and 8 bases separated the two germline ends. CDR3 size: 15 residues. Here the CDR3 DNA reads TGTGCCAGCTCACCACCGGGAGGTACTGGAAACACCATATATTTT. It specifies CASSPPGGTGNTIYF.

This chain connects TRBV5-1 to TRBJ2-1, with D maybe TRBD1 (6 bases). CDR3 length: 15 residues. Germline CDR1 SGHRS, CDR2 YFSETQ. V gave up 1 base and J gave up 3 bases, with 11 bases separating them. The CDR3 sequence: CASSLRSGVYNEQFF. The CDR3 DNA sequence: TGCGCCAGCAGCTTGAGGTCAGGGGTCTACAATGAGCAGTTCTTC.

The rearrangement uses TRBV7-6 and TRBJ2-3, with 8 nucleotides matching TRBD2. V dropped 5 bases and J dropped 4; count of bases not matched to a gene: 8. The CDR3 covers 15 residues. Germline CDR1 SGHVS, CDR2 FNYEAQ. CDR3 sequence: CASSAIGGEADTQYF. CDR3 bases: TGTGCCAGCAGCGCAATCGGGGGGGAGGCAGATACGCAGTATTTT.

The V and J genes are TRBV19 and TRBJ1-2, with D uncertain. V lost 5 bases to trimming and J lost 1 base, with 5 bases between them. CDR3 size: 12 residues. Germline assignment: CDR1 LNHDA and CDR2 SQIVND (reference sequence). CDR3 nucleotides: TGTGCCAGTAGTCCCTTTAACTATGGCTACACCTTC. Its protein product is CASSPFNYGYTF.